This T cell receptor beta chain was observed in a study of response to subunit inactivated influenza vaccine. TCRdb reanalysed the RT-PCR reads using MiXCR and keeps one entry per CDR3 protein. The sample holds some 640,000 distinct CDR3 sequences; approximately 15% are singletons and the top ten take 5.5% to 7%. In this sample, this clonotype turned up a few times. The CDR3 has 15 amino acids. V dropped 0 bases and J dropped 5 bases, with 11 bases sitting between them. CDR1 SEHNR and CDR2 FQNEAQ come from the germline V gene (reference sequence). The sequenced sample was PBMCs from blood, obtained 14 to 15 days before vaccination. The origin of this receptor is a man aged 45-65 years who received an inactivated influenza vaccine. The V call is TRBV7-9, the J call TRBJ2-1; weak D call: TRBD1 (5 bases). DNA of the CDR3: TGTGCCAGCAGCTTAGCTTGGACAACCAACAATGAGCAGTTCTTC. Amino acids: CASSLAWTTNNEQFF.